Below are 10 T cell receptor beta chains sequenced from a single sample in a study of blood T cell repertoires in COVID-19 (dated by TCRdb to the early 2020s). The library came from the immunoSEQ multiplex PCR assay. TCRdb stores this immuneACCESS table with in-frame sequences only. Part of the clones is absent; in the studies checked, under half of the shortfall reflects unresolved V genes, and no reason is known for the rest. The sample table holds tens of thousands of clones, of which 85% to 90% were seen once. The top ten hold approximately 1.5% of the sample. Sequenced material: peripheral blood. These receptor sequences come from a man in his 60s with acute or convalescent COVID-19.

DNA of the CDR3: TGTGCCAGCAGCTTGGGGCAGGAAAACTACGAGCAGTACTTC. It encodes CASSLGQENYEQYF. The chain links TRBV5-4 to TRBJ2-7; D gene ambiguous. The CDR3 is 14 residues long. Trimming left V 0 bases short and J 3 bases short, with 10 bases between. The germline V gene has CDR1 SGHNT and CDR2 YYREEE (reference sequence).

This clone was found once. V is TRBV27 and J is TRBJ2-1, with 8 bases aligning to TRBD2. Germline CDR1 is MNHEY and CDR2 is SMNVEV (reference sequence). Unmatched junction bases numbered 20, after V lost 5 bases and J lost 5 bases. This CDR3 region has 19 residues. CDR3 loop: CASSPRGGPLLRLNNEQFF. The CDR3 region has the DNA TGTGCCAGCAGTCCCCGGGGGGGACCCCTATTGCGACTTAACAATGAGCAGTTCTTC.

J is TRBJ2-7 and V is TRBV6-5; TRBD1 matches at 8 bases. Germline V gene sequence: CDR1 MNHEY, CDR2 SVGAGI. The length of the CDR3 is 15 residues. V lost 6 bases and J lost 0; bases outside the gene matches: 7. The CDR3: CASRRGQGSSYEQYF. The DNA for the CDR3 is TGTGCCAGCAGGCGAGGACAGGGCAGCTCCTACGAGCAGTACTTC.

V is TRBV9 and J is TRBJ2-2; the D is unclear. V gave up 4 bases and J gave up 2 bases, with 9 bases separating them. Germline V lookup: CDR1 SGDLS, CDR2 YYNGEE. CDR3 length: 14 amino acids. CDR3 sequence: CASSPRENTGELFF. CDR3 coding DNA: TGTGCCAGCAGCCCACGAGAAAACACCGGGGAGCTGTTTTTT.

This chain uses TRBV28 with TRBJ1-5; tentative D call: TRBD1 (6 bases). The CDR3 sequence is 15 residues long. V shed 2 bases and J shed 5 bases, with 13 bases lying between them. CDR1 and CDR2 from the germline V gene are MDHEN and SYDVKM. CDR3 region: CASSLGPGGHQPQHF. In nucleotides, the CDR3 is TGTGCCAGCAGTTTAGGACCGGGGGGCCATCAGCCCCAGCATTTT.

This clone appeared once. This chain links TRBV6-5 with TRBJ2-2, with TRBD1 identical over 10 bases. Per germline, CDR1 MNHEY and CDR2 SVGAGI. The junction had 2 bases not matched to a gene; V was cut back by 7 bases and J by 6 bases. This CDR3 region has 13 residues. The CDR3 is CASTGTGAGELFF. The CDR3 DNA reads TGTGCCAGCACGGGGACAGGGGCCGGGGAGCTGTTTTTT.

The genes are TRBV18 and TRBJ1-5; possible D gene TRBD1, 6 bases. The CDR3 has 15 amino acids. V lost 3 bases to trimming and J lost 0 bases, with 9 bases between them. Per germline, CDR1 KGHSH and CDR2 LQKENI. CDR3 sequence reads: CASSPTGNSNQPQHF. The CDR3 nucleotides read TGTGCCAGCTCACCGACAGGTAATAGCAATCAGCCCCAGCATTTT. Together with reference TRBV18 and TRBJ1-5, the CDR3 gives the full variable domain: NAGVMQNPRHLVRRRGQEARLRCSPMKGHSHVYWYRQLPEEGLKFMVYLQKENIIDESGMPKERFSAEFPKEGPSILRIQQVVRGDSAAYFCASSPTGNSNQPQHFGDGTRLSIL.

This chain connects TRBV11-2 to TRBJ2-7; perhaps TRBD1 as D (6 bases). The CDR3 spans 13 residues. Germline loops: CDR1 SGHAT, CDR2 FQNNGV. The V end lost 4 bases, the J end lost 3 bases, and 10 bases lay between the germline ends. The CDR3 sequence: CASSSTGYYEQYF. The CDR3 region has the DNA TGTGCCAGCAGCTCGACAGGCTACTACGAGCAGTACTTC.

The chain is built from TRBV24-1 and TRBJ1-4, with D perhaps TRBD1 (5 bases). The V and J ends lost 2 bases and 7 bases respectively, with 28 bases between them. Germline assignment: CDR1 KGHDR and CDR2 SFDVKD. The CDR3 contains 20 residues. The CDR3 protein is CATSDSPDIRVWWIGEKLFF. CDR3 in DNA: TGTGCCACCAGTGATTCACCTGATATCAGGGTTTGGTGGATAGGTGAAAAACTGTTTTTT.

The CDR3 sequence: CASSLEAGWRNIQYF. The DNA for the CDR3 is TGTGCCAGCAGCTTAGAGGCGGGGTGGAGGAACATTCAGTACTTC. The J gene is TRBJ2-4, the V gene TRBV7-2; D may be TRBD2 (6 bases). The length of the CDR3 is 15 residues. From germline, CDR1 is SGHTA and CDR2 FQGNSA. V dropped 1 base and J dropped 7 bases, with 14 bases sitting between them.